This TCR beta chain emerged from a study of shared T cell receptors in the human thymus. The assay was immunoSEQ multiplex PCR, and TCRdb's table has in-frame clones only and misses some. The sample includes about 500,000 clones, 75% to 85% of them seen just once. The junction had 10 bases not matched to a gene; V was cut back by 4 bases and J by 3 bases. Germline CDR1 is SEHNR and CDR2 is FQNEAQ (reference sequence). The CDR3 loop spans 19 amino acids. These sequences were also reported in another study, on human thymus T cells. This second study says: Those donating were healthy Finnish infants in corrective surgery for congenital heart defects. Thymic tissue was derived from resections collected during corrective heart surgery. Seemingly biased V and J gene usage marked thymic and blood repertoires. Thymic repertoires of unrelated individuals were reported in related research to overlap highly.

This chain joins TRBV7-9 and TRBJ2-3; TRBD2 aligns across 16 bases. Sequences were obtained from thymocytes. The clonotype was recovered from a boy younger than two with a congenital heart defect. In DNA, the CDR3 is TGTGCCAGCAGCTCAGTCGGGACTAGCGGGAGGGGGTCTACAGATACGCAGTATTTT. Translating it yields CASSSVGTSGRGSTDTQYF.